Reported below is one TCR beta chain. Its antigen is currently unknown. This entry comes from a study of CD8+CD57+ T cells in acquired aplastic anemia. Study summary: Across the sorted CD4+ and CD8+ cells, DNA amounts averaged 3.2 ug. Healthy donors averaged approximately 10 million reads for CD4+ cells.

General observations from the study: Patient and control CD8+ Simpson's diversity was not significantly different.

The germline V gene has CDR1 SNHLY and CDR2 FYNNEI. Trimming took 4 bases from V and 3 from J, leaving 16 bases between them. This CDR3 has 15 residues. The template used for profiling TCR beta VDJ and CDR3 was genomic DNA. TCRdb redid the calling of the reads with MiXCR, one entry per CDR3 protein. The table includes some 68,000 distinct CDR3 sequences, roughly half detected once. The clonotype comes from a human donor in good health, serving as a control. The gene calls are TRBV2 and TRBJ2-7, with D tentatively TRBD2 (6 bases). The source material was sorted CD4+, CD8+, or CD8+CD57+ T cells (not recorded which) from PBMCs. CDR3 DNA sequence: TGTGCCAGCAGTGGGGCTTTGGGACTCCTCTACGAGCAGTACTTC. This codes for CASSGALGLLYEQYF.